These T cell receptor beta chains were read from a single sample in a study of human T cells and chemical hapten exposure. TCRdb ran MiXCR on the RACE reads and lists one entry per CDR3 protein. In the table there are some 52,000 distinct CDR3 sequences, approximately 11% of which are singletons. Material: whole blood, obtained in connection with sensitization to the hapten diphenylcyclopropenone (DPC). These receptors originate from a middle-aged woman with alopecia areata. Some clones in this sample may be carry-over from other donors' samples. Both conserved end residues are part of each CDR3. Fields, in order: D gene, CDR3 length, V gene, clone size, J gene, CDR3 protein, CDR3 DNA. A D gene is named only where the DNA matches it firmly. Expanded clones are given a class, and other clones once, few, many or no size at all.

d_call: -
cdr3_length: 12
v_call: TRBV12-3/TRBV12-4
clone_size: -
j_call: TRBJ1-3
cdr3_aa: CASSPFGNTIYF
cdr3_nt: TGTGCCAGCAGCCCCTTTGGAAACACCATATATTTT

d_call: -
cdr3_length: 19
v_call: TRBV3-2
clone_size: many
j_call: TRBJ2-3
cdr3_aa: CASSQALAGPHPFTDTQYF
cdr3_nt: TGTGCCAGCAGCCAAGCTCTAGCGGGGCCGCACCCCTTCACAGATACGCAGTATTTT

d_call: -
cdr3_length: 14
v_call: TRBV29-1
clone_size: many
j_call: TRBJ1-5
cdr3_aa: CSVVFGTQNQPQHF
cdr3_nt: TGCAGCGTTGTATTCGGGACACAAAATCAGCCCCAGCATTTT

d_call: -
cdr3_length: 15
v_call: TRBV6-5
clone_size: -
j_call: TRBJ1-2
cdr3_aa: CASSYSIPGQGGYTF
cdr3_nt: TGTGCCAGCAGTTACTCGATACCGGGCCAGGGCGGCTACACCTTC

d_call: -
cdr3_length: 16
v_call: TRBV6-5
clone_size: few
j_call: TRBJ1-3
cdr3_aa: CASSYSNSLAGNTIYF
cdr3_nt: TGTGCCAGCAGTTACTCGAACAGTCTGGCGGGAAACACCATATATTTT

d_call: -
cdr3_length: 14
v_call: TRBV5-6
clone_size: once
j_call: TRBJ2-3
cdr3_aa: CASSLAGIPHTQYF
cdr3_nt: TGTGCCAGCAGCTTGGCCGGGATCCCACATACGCAGTATTTT

d_call: TRBD1
cdr3_length: 15
v_call: TRBV28
clone_size: many
j_call: TRBJ2-3
cdr3_aa: CASSFRTGPADTQYF
cdr3_nt: TGTGCCAGCAGTTTCCGGACAGGGCCAGCCGATACGCAGTATTTT

d_call: -
cdr3_length: 13
v_call: TRBV28
clone_size: many
j_call: TRBJ2-7
cdr3_aa: CASTREPNYEQYF
cdr3_nt: TGTGCCAGCACTAGGGAGCCTAACTACGAGCAGTACTTC

d_call: TRBD1
cdr3_length: 14
v_call: TRBV5-6
clone_size: few
j_call: TRBJ1-1
cdr3_aa: CASSPDRVATEAFF
cdr3_nt: TGTGCCAGCAGCCCCGACAGGGTGGCCACTGAAGCTTTCTTT

d_call: -
cdr3_length: 12
v_call: TRBV7-2
clone_size: many
j_call: TRBJ2-4
cdr3_aa: CASSVQESIQYF
cdr3_nt: TGTGCCAGCAGCGTCCAGGAGTCCATTCAGTACTTC

d_call: -
cdr3_length: 15
v_call: TRBV27
clone_size: few
j_call: TRBJ1-5
cdr3_aa: CASSFSVGAGQPQHF
cdr3_nt: TGTGCCAGCAGTTTCTCGGTGGGGGCCGGGCAGCCCCAGCATTTT

d_call: -
cdr3_length: 12
v_call: TRBV12-3/TRBV12-4
clone_size: -
j_call: TRBJ2-7
cdr3_aa: CVSSGRTYEQYF
cdr3_nt: TGTGTCAGCAGTGGGCGGACCTACGAGCAGTACTTC

d_call: TRBD1
cdr3_length: 15
v_call: TRBV11-2
clone_size: many
j_call: TRBJ1-2
cdr3_aa: CASSPPGRDRYGYTF
cdr3_nt: TGTGCCAGCAGCCCACCGGGACGGGACAGATATGGCTACACCTTC

d_call: TRBD1
cdr3_length: 10
v_call: TRBV29-1
clone_size: -
j_call: TRBJ2-3
cdr3_aa: CSVDDRVGYF
cdr3_nt: TGCAGCGTTGACGACAGGGTCGGGTATTTT

d_call: -
cdr3_length: 14
v_call: TRBV5-1
clone_size: many
j_call: TRBJ2-7
cdr3_aa: CASSLDLGPYEQYF
cdr3_nt: TGCGCCAGCAGCTTGGACCTGGGACCCTACGAGCAGTACTTC

d_call: -
cdr3_length: 14
v_call: TRBV12-3/TRBV12-4
clone_size: few
j_call: TRBJ2-1
cdr3_aa: CASSSPPGIGEQFF
cdr3_nt: TGTGCCAGCAGTTCCCCCCCCGGTATCGGTGAGCAGTTCTTC

d_call: -
cdr3_length: 11
v_call: TRBV2
clone_size: -
j_call: TRBJ2-2
cdr3_aa: CASSEVGELFF
cdr3_nt: TGTGCCAGCAGTGAGGTCGGGGAGCTGTTTTTT

d_call: TRBD1
cdr3_length: 14
v_call: TRBV11-2
clone_size: -
j_call: TRBJ2-7
cdr3_aa: CASSLEFGTDEQYF
cdr3_nt: TGTGCCAGCAGCTTAGAATTCGGGACAGACGAGCAGTACTTC

d_call: TRBD1
cdr3_length: 14
v_call: TRBV28
clone_size: few
j_call: TRBJ1-5
cdr3_aa: CASSSGTGVQPQHF
cdr3_nt: TGTGCCAGCAGTAGCGGGACAGGGGTTCAGCCCCAGCATTTT

d_call: -
cdr3_length: 12
v_call: TRBV29-1
clone_size: few
j_call: TRBJ2-5
cdr3_aa: CSVGAVQETQYF
cdr3_nt: TGCAGCGTGGGGGCAGTACAAGAGACCCAGTACTTC

d_call: TRBD1
cdr3_length: 15
v_call: TRBV6-2/TRBV6-3
clone_size: -
j_call: TRBJ2-1
cdr3_aa: CASSLQGARYNEQFF
cdr3_nt: TGTGCCAGCAGCCTACAGGGGGCTCGGTACAATGAGCAGTTCTTC

d_call: -
cdr3_length: 15
v_call: TRBV11-2
clone_size: many
j_call: TRBJ2-2
cdr3_aa: CASSLDPGNTGELFF
cdr3_nt: TGTGCCAGCAGCTTAGATCCAGGGAACACCGGGGAGCTGTTTTTT

d_call: -
cdr3_length: 14
v_call: TRBV20-1
clone_size: many
j_call: TRBJ1-1
cdr3_aa: CSARDVQLNTEAFF
cdr3_nt: TGCAGTGCTAGAGATGTACAGCTGAACACTGAAGCTTTCTTT